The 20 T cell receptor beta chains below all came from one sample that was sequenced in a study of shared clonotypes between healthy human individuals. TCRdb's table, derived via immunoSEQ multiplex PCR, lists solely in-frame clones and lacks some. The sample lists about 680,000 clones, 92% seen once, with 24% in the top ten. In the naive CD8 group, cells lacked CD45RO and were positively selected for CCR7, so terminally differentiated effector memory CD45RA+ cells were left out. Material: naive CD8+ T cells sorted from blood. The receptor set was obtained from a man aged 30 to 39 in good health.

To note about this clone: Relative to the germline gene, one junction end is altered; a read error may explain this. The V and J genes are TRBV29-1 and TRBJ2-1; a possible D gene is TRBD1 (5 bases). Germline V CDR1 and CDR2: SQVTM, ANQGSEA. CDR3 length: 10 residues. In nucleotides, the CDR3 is TGCAGCGTTGAAGACTGGGGCCAACTCTTC. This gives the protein CSVEDWGQLF.

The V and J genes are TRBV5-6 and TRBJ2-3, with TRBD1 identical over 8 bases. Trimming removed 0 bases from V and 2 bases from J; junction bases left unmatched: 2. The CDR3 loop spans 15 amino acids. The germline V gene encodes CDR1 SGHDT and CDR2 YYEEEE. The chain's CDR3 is CASSLGTGYTDTQYF. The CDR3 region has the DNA TGTGCCAGCAGCTTGGGGACAGGGTACACAGATACGCAGTATTTT.

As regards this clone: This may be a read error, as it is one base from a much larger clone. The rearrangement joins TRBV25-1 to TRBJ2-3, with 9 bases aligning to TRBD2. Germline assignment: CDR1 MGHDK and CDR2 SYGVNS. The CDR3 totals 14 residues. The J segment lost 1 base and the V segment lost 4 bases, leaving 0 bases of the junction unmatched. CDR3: CASSGGRGTDTQYF. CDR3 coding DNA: TGTGCCAGCAGTGGCGGGAGGGGCACAGATACGCAGTATTTT.

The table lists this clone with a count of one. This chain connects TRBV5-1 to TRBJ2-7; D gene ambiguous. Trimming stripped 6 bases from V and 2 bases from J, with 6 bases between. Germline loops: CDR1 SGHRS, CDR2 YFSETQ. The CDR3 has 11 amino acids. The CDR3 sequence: CASNGAYEQYF. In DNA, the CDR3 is TGCGCCAGCAACGGAGCCTACGAGCAGTACTTC.

The CDR3 nucleotides are TGCAGCGTTGAAGAGTCCGCGTTGAGCACTGAAGCTTTCTTT. Residues: CSVEESALSTEAFF. The rearrangement links TRBV29-1 to TRBJ1-1; D ambiguous. Germline CDR1 SQVTM, CDR2 ANQGSEA. The V end was cut by 0 bases, the J end by 4 bases, with 12 bases between. There are 14 residues in the CDR3.

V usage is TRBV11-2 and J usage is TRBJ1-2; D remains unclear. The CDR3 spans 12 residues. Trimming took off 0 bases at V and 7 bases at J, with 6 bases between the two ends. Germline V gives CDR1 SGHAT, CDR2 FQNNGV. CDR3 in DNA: TGTGCCAGCAGCTTAGATCTAAGTGGCTACACCTTC. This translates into CASSLDLSGYTF.

The CDR3 loop reads CASSANREINTGELFF. As DNA, the CDR3 is TGTGCCAGCTCAGCTAACAGGGAAATAAACACCGGGGAGCTGTTTTTT. The chain employs TRBV18 and TRBJ2-2, with D tentatively TRBD1 (6 bases). The CDR3 extends over 16 amino acids. V was shortened by 5 bases and J by 2 bases, with 15 bases between the two germline ends. CDR1 KGHSH and CDR2 LQKENI come from the germline V gene.

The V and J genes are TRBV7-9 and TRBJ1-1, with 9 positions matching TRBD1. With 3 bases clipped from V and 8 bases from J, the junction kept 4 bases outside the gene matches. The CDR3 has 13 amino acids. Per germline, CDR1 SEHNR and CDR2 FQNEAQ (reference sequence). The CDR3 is CASSLGTGREAFF. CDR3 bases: TGTGCCAGCAGCTTGGGGACAGGGCGGGAAGCTTTCTTT.

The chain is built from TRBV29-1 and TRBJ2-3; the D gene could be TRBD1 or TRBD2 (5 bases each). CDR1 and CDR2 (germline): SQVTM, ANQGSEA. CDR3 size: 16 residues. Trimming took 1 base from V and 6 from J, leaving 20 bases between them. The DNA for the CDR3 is TGCAGCGTTGAAGTTTCCCCGGGACGACCGGCGGATACGCAGTATTTT. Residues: CSVEVSPGRPADTQYF.

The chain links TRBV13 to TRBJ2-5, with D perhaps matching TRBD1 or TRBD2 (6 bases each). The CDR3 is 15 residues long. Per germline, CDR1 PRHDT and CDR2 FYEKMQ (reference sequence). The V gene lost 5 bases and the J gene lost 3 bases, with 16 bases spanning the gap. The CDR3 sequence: CASSDSLGGKETQYF. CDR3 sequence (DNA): TGTGCCAGCAGCGATTCCTTGGGGGGCAAAGAGACCCAGTACTTC.

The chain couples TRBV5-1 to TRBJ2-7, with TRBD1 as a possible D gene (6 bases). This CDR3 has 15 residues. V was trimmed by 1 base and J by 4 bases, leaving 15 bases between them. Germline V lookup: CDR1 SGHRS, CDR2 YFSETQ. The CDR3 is CASSLPPGGQYEQYF. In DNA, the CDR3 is TGCGCCAGCAGCTTGCCCCCCGGAGGACAGTACGAGCAGTACTTC. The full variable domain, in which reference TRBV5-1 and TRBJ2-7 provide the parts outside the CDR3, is KAGVTQTPRYLIKTRGQQVTLSCSPISGHRSVSWYQQTPGQGLQFLFEYFSETQRNKGNFPGRFSGRQFSNSRSEMNVSTLELGDSALYLCASSLPPGGQYEQYFGPGTRLTVT.

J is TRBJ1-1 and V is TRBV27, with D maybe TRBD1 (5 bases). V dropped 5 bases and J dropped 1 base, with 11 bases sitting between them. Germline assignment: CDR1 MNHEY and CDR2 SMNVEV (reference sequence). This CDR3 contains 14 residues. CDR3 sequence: CASSTDRKNTEAFF. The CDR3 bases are TGTGCCAGCAGTACCGACAGAAAGAACACTGAAGCTTTCTTT.

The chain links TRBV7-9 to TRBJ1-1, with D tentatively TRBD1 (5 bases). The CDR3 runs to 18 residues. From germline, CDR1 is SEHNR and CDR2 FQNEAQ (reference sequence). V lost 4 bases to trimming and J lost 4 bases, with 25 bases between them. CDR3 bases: TGTGCCAGCAGCTCACCGGGACCGCACTTGATGAGCTCCACTGAAGCTTTCTTT. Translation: CASSSPGPHLMSSTEAFF.

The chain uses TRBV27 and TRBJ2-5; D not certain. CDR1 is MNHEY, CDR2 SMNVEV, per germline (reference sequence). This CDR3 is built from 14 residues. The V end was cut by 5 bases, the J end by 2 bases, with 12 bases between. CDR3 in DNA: TGTGCCAGCAGTCCTGGAGCGCTTCAAGAGACCCAGTACTTC. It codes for CASSPGALQETQYF.

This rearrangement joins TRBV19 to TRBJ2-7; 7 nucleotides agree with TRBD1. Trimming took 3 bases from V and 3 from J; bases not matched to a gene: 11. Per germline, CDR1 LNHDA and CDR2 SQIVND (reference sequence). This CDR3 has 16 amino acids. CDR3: CASSMRHRGQGYEQYF. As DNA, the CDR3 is TGTGCCAGTAGTATGAGGCACAGGGGCCAGGGCTACGAGCAGTACTTC.

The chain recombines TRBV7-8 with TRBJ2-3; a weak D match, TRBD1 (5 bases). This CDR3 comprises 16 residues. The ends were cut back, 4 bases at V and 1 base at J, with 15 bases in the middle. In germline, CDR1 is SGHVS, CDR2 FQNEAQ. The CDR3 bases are TGTGCCAGCAGCTGGGGCCTAGAGGTGGGCACAGATACGCAGTATTTT. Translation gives CASSWGLEVGTDTQYF.

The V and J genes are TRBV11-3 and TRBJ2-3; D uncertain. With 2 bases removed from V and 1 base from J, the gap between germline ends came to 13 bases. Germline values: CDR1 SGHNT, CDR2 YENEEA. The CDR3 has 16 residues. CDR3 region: CASSLRVDPRTDTQYF. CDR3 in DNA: TGTGCCAGCAGCTTACGGGTGGACCCACGCACAGATACGCAGTATTTT.

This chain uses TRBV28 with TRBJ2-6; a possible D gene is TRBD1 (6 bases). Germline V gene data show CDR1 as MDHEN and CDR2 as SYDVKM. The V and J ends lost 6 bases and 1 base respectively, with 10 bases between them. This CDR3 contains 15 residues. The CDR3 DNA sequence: TGTGCCAGCAGAACCAGGGGATCTGGGGCCAACGTCCTGACTTTC. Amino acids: CASRTRGSGANVLTF.

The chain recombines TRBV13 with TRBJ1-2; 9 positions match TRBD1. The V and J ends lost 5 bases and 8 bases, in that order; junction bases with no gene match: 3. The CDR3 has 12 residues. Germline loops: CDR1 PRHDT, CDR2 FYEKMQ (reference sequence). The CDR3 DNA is TGTGCCAGCAGCCTGGGACAGGGCGGCTACACCTTC. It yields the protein CASSLGQGGYTF.

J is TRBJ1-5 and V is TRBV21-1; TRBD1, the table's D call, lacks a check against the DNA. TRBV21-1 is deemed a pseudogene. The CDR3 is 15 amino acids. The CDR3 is CASIPRDRGDQPQHF. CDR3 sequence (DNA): TGTGCCAGCATCCCCCGGGACAGGGGGGATCAGCCCCAGCATTTT.